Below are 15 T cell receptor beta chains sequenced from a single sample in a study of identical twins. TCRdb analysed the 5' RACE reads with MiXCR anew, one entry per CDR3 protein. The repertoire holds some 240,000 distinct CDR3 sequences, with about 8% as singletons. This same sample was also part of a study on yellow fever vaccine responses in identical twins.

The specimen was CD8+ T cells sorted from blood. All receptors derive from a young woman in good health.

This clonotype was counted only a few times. The CDR3 region is CASSLVAGINEKLFF. CDR3 coding DNA: TGTGCCAGCAGCTTAGTCGCAGGGATTAATGAAAAACTGTTTTTT. The chain links TRBV7-9 to TRBJ1-4, with D possibly TRBD1 on 5 matching bases. V lost 1 base, J lost 4 bases, and 10 bases lay in between. Germline CDR1 reads SEHNR; CDR2 reads FQNEAQ (reference sequence). The CDR3 is made up of 15 amino acids.

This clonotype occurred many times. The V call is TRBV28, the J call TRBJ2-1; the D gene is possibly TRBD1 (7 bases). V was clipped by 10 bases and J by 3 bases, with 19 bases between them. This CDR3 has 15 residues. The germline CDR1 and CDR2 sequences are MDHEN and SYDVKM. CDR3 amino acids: CATCGDGQVYNEQFF. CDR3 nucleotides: TGTGCCACCTGCGGGGACGGACAGGTCTACAATGAGCAGTTCTTC. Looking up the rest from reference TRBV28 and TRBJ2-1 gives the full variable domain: DVKVTQSSRYLVKRTGEKVFLECVQDMDHENMFWYRQDPGLGLRLIYFSYDVKMKEKGDIPEGYSVSREKKERFSLILESASTNQTSMYLCATCGDGQVYNEQFFGPGTRLTVL.

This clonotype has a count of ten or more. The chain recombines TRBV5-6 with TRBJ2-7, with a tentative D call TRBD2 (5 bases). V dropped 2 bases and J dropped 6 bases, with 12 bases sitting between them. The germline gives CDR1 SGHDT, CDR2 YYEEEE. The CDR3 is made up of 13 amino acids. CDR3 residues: CASSFPGSPEQYF. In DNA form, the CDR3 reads TGTGCCAGCAGCTTTCCGGGGTCCCCCGAGCAGTACTTC. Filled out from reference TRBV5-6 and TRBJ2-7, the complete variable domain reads DAGVTQSPTHLIKTRGQQVTLRCSPKSGHDTVSWYQQALGQGPQFIFQYYEEEERQRGNFPDRFSGHQFPNYSSELNVNALLLGDSALYLCASSFPGSPEQYFGPGTRLTVT.

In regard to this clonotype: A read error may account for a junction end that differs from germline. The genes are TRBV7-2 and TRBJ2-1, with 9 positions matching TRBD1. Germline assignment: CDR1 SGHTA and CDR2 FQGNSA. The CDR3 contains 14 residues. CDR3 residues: CASSSPHRGRPASF. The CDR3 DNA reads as TGTGCCAGCAGCTCCCCCCACAGGGGGCGGCCCGCATCGTTC.

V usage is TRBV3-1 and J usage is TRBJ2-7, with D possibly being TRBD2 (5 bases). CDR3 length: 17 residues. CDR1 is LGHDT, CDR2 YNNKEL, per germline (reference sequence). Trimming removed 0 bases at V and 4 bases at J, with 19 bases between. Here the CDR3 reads CASSQDLDREGGYEQYF. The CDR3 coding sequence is TGTGCCAGCAGCCAAGATCTTGACCGGGAAGGTGGGTACGAGCAGTACTTC.

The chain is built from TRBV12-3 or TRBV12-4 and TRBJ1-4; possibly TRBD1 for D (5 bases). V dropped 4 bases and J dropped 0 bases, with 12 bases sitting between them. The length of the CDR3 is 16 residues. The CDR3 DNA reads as TGTGCCAGCAGTTCAGACCGACAGACAACTAATGAAAAACTGTTTTTT. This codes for CASSSDRQTTNEKLFF.

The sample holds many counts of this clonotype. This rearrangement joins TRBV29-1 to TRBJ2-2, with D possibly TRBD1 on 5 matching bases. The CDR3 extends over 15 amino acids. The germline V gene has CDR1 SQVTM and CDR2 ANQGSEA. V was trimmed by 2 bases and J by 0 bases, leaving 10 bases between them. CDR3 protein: CSVEMAGTNTGELFF. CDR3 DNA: TGCAGCGTTGAAATGGCAGGGACGAACACCGGGGAGCTGTTTTTT.

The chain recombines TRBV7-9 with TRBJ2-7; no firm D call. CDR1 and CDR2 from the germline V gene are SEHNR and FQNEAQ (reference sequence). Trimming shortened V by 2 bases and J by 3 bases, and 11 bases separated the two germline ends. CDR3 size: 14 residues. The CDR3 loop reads CASSLTGPLYEQYF. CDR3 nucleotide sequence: TGTGCCAGCAGCTTAACGGGTCCCCTCTACGAGCAGTACTTC.

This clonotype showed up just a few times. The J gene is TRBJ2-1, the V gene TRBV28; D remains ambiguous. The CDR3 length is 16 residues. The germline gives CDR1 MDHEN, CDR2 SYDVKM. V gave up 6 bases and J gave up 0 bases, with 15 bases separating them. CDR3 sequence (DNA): TGTGCCAGCAGCCTCGAAGCTTTCAGCTCCTACAATGAGCAGTTCTTC. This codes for CASSLEAFSSYNEQFF.

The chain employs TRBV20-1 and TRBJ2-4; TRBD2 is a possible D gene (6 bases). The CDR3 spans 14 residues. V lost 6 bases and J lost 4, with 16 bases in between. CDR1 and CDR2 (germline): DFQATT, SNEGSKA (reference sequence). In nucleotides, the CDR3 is TGCAGTGCGTCTTTGGGACTCCTTAAAAACATTCAGTACTTC. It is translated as CSASLGLLKNIQYF.

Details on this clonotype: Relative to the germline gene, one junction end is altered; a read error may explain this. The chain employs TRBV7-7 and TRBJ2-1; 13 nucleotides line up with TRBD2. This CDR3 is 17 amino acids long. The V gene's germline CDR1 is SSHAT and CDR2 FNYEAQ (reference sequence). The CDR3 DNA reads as TGTGCTAGCAGCACCAACCCGGGACTAGCGGGGTACAATGAGCAGTTCTTC. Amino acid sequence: CASSTNPGLAGYNEQFF.

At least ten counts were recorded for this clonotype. This chain's CDR3 is CASSFPTVGGQFF. The CDR3 nucleotides are TGTGCCAGCAGTTTCCCGACGGTTGGTGGGCAGTTCTTC. The rearrangement links TRBV12-3 or TRBV12-4 to TRBJ2-1; D gene uncertain. The ends were cut back, 3 bases at V and 12 bases at J, with 15 bases in the middle. This CDR3 contains 13 residues.

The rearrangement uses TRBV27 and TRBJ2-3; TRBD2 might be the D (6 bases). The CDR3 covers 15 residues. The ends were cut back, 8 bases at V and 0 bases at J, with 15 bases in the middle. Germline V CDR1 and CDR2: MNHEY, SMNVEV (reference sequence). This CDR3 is CASHGESGSTDTQYF. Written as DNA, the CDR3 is TGTGCCAGCCACGGGGAGAGCGGGAGCACAGATACGCAGTATTTT.

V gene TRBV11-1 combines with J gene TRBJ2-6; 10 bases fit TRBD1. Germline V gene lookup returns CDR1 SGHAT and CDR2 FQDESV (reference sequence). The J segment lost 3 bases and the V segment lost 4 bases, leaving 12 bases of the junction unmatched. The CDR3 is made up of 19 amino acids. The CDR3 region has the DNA TGTGCCAGCAGCTGGGGACAGGGGCGACCTTTAGATGGGGCCAACGTCCTGACTTTC. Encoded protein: CASSWGQGRPLDGANVLTF.

The CDR3 sequence: CATSDLLFSGGPGFSYNEQFF. CDR3 in DNA: TGTGCCACCAGTGACCTGCTTTTTAGCGGGGGGCCAGGGTTCTCCTACAATGAGCAGTTCTTC. The chain has TRBV24-1 and TRBJ2-1; 10 bases map to TRBD2. Germline V gene lookup returns CDR1 KGHDR and CDR2 SFDVKD. J lost 0 bases, V lost 4 bases, and 17 bases had no gene match. CDR3 length: 21 residues.